A single sample gave rise to the 7 T cell receptor beta chains below, sequenced in a study of neoadjuvant anti-PD-1 for oral cavity cancer. Described time point: after neoadjuvant nivolumab, at surgical resection. Profiled with immunoSEQ multiplex PCR; TCRdb holds only in-frame clones, not every one. The table records fewer than 90,000 clones, about 85% of them present only once. Sequenced material: PBMCs, taken after nivolumab (anti-PD-1) treatment. The receptors come from a person aged 35-79 years with oral cavity squamous cell carcinoma.

This clone was recorded only once. This chain uses TRBV10-1 with TRBJ1-5; D might be TRBD1 (6 bases). CDR1 is WNHNN and CDR2 is SYGVQD in the germline V gene (reference sequence). V lost 4 bases and J lost 0, with 28 bases in between. The CDR3 length is 21 residues. The CDR3 is CASSGPRGVSERGYSNQPQHF. CDR3 DNA: TGCGCCAGCAGTGGGCCCCGGGGGGTGTCCGAGAGGGGGTATAGCAATCAGCCCCAGCATTTT.

This chain uses TRBV20-1 with TRBJ1-2, with 7 bases identical to TRBD1. The CDR3 consists of 11 residues. J lost 7 bases, V lost 6 bases, and 5 bases had no gene match. Germline values: CDR1 DFQATT, CDR2 SNEGSKA (reference sequence). In DNA form, the CDR3 reads TGCAGTGCCGACAGGGATGGTGGCTACACCTTC. Protein product: CSADRDGGYTF.

The rearrangement uses TRBV27 and TRBJ2-1; the match to TRBD2 covers 9 bases. The trim removed 3 bases at V and 7 bases at J, leaving 10 bases unmatched. CDR1 is MNHEY and CDR2 is SMNVEV in the germline V gene (reference sequence). CDR3 length equals 16 residues. The CDR3 DNA sequence: TGTGCCAGCAGTTTTCAACGAGGACTAGCGTCTAATGAGCAGTTCTTC. This encodes CASSFQRGLASNEQFF.

The chain carries TRBV7-2 and TRBJ2-1; possibly TRBD1 or TRBD2 for D (5 bases each). The CDR3 loop spans 19 amino acids. Trimming shortened V by 7 bases and J by 1 base, and 26 bases separated the two germline ends. Germline values: CDR1 SGHTA, CDR2 FQGNSA. CDR3 nucleotides: TGTGCCAGCAAATCCCCCCGGATGGGTTTCGGGACGTCCTACAATGAGCAGTTCTTC. Its translation: CASKSPRMGFGTSYNEQFF.

DNA for the CDR3: TGTGCCTGGAGTTTGACAGGGGACTATGGCTACACCTTC. Protein: CAWSLTGDYGYTF. This rearrangement joins TRBV30 to TRBJ1-2; 8 positions agree with TRBD1. This CDR3 comprises 13 residues. CDR1 GTSNPN and CDR2 SVGIG come from the germline V gene (reference sequence). V shed 2 bases and J 3 bases; nucleotides not matched to a gene: 2.

The chain links TRBV10-1 to TRBJ1-1, with D perhaps TRBD1 (5 bases). The CDR3 contains 13 residues. The germline V and J ends were trimmed by 7 bases and 2 bases, with 11 bases remaining between them. From germline, CDR1 is WNHNN and CDR2 SYGVQD (reference sequence). The CDR3 reads CASMEGINTEAFF. CDR3 DNA: TGCGCCAGCATGGAGGGGATTAACACTGAAGCTTTCTTT.

This clone was counted once. The rearrangement uses TRBV5-1 and TRBJ2-3; possibly TRBD2 for D (6 bases). The CDR3 spans 16 residues. Germline V gives CDR1 SGHRS, CDR2 YFSETQ. With 0 bases removed from V and 0 bases from J, the gap between germline ends came to 11 bases. In nucleotides, the CDR3 is TGCGCCAGCAGCTTGGTGATAGCGGCTAGCACAGATACGCAGTATTTT. Translation gives CASSLVIAASTDTQYF.